These 8 T cell receptor beta chains came from one sample sequenced in a study of blood T cells in healthy people across ages. Alongside a J-beta primer mix, a sample-barcoded 5' primer served in a second PCR lasting about 7 to 12 cycles. TCRdb itself ran the 5' RACE reads through MiXCR, one entry per CDR3 protein. The sample lists 1.5 million to 2 million distinct CDR3 sequences; 28% were seen once. The sample taken for sequencing was blood. The receptors come from a woman in her 30s in good health.

V usage is TRBV7-9 and J usage is TRBJ2-5, with 7 bases identical to TRBD1. The junction had 8 bases not matched to a gene; V was cut back by 5 bases and J by 5 bases. The germline gives CDR1 SEHNR, CDR2 FQNEAQ (reference sequence). The CDR3 extends over 14 amino acids. CDR3 nucleotide sequence: TGTGCCAGCAGCGCCCGACAGGGAATCGAGACCCAGTACTTC. Translating it yields CASSARQGIETQYF.

This clonotype was found a few times. J is TRBJ2-5 and V is TRBV5-1; 12 bases are shared with TRBD1. Germline CDR1 reads SGHRS; CDR2 reads YFSETQ. The CDR3 consists of 16 residues. The V segment lost 4 bases and the J segment 6 bases; nucleotides outside the gene matches: 10. CDR3 bases: TGCGCCAGCAGCGGGGACCCGGGACAGGGGGCGAAGACCCAGTACTTC. Its translation: CASSGDPGQGAKTQYF.

This clonotype turned up a few times. The chain recombines TRBV20-1 with TRBJ2-5; D gene unclear. This CDR3 comprises 13 residues. CDR1 is DFQATT, CDR2 SNEGSKA, per germline (reference sequence). Trimming stripped 3 bases from V and 3 bases from J, with 11 bases between. For the CDR3, the DNA is TGCAGTGCTAGTGTCGACCGCAAAGAGACCCAGTACTTC. The encoded protein is CSASVDRKETQYF.

The V and J genes are TRBV15 and TRBJ2-7; D is possibly TRBD1 (5 bases). Germline assignment: CDR1 LNHNV and CDR2 YYDKDF (reference sequence). The germline V and J ends were trimmed by 0 bases and 4 bases, with 13 bases remaining between them. The CDR3 totals 15 residues. CDR3 DNA: TGTGCCACCAGCAGAGATCCAGGGTTCGGGTACGAGCAGTACTTC. Translated, it gives CATSRDPGFGYEQYF.

The chain carries TRBV7-9 and TRBJ2-5; D assignment may be TRBD1 or TRBD2 (5 bases each). This CDR3 spans 14 amino acids. The V end lost 7 bases, the J end lost 5 bases, and 17 bases lay between the germline ends. Germline assignment: CDR1 SEHNR and CDR2 FQNEAQ (reference sequence). In nucleotides, the CDR3 is TGTGCCAGCAACGAGGGGACCGCCGCGGAGACCCAGTACTTC. Residues: CASNEGTAAETQYF.

V and J are TRBV28 and TRBJ1-2; 7 bases line up with TRBD1. The germline V gene has CDR1 MDHEN and CDR2 SYDVKM. The J segment lost 4 bases and the V segment lost 11 bases, leaving 16 bases of the junction unmatched. This CDR3 comprises 15 residues. The chain's CDR3 is CASTLQGPSPYGYTF. CDR3 bases: TGTGCCTCCACATTACAGGGGCCCTCCCCCTATGGCTACACCTTC.

The V call is TRBV12-3 or TRBV12-4, the J call TRBJ1-2; a weak D match, TRBD1 (6 bases). V lost 6 bases to trimming and J lost 5 bases, with 16 bases between them. The CDR3 runs 14 residues. As DNA, the CDR3 is TGTGCCAGCAGCCACAGGGTGGAGAGGTATGGCTACACCTTC. Its protein is CASSHRVERYGYTF.

The table lists this clonotype with many counts. The chain uses TRBV18 and TRBJ2-7, with D unclear. The CDR3 has 12 amino acids. Germline V gives CDR1 KGHSH, CDR2 LQKENI. V was trimmed by 3 bases and J by 4 bases, leaving 7 bases between them. The DNA for the CDR3 is TGTGCCAGCTCACCCTATGGATACGAGCAGTACTTC. This gives the protein CASSPYGYEQYF.